What follows are 9 T cell receptor beta chains derived from one specimen sequenced in a study of control samples from healthy donors and cancer patients. Generated by immunoSEQ multiplex PCR, the TCRdb table keeps only in-frame clones and is missing some. The sample lists some 150,000 clones; 91% were seen once. The sequencing sample was made of blood. Receptors originate from a woman in her thirties in good health.

The chain couples TRBV6-2 or TRBV6-3 to TRBJ2-5, with TRBD2 as a possible D gene (5 bases). Germline CDR1 reads MNHEY; CDR2 reads SVGEGT. V was cut by 6 bases and J by 4 bases, with 18 bases left in between. This CDR3 is 15 amino acids long. The CDR3 reads CASSLLGQGRETQYF. The CDR3 DNA reads as TGTGCCAGCAGCTTACTCGGGCAAGGGAGAGAGACCCAGTACTTC.

J is TRBJ2-1 and V is TRBV19, with TRBD2 matching 7 bases. CDR3 length: 16 residues. J gave up 0 bases and V 5 bases, and 7 bases lay outside the gene matches. CDR1 LNHDA and CDR2 SQIVND come from the germline V gene (reference sequence). This CDR3 reads CASSSPGLGSYNEQFF. The CDR3 DNA follows: TGTGCCAGTAGTTCCCCTGGACTAGGCTCCTACAATGAGCAGTTCTTC.

There are a few counts of this clone. V gene TRBV4-1 combines with J gene TRBJ2-2; 11 nucleotides line up with TRBD2. Losses at the gene ends were 4 bases for V and 3 bases for J; bases not matched to a gene: 1. Germline V gene sequence: CDR1 MGHRA, CDR2 YSYEKL. The CDR3 loop spans 15 amino acids. CDR3 sequence: CASSLAGGHTGELFF. Here the CDR3 DNA reads TGCGCCAGCAGCCTAGCGGGGGGGCACACCGGGGAGCTGTTTTTT.

A word on this clone: Other nucleotide sequences in the sample specify the same CDR3. This chain links TRBV9 with TRBJ1-1, with TRBD1 matching 9 bases. V lost 0 bases, J lost 5 bases, and 5 bases stayed unmatched. CDR1 is SGDLS and CDR2 is YYNGEE in the germline V gene. CDR3 size: 15 residues. The CDR3 nucleotides read TGTGCCAGCAGCGTAGGGGGACAGGGAGGGACTGAAGCTTTCTTT. Protein sequence: CASSVGGQGGTEAFF.

The rearrangement links TRBV6-1 to TRBJ1-6, with a weak D call TRBD1 (5 bases). The CDR3 is made up of 13 amino acids. The V gene's germline CDR1 is MNHNS and CDR2 SASEGT. V dropped 0 bases and J dropped 11 bases, with 8 bases sitting between them. CDR3 residues: CASSEAGVTPLHF. The DNA for the CDR3 is TGTGCCAGCAGTGAAGCGGGGGTAACACCCCTCCACTTT.

The CDR3 DNA follows: TGCAGCGTTGACAGGAACTACCAAGAGACCCAGTACTTC. Its protein is CSVDRNYQETQYF. The chain has TRBV29-1 and TRBJ2-5; D gene ambiguous. Germline V gene lookup returns CDR1 SQVTM and CDR2 ANQGSEA. V dropped 3 bases and J dropped 0 bases, with 8 bases sitting between them. There are 13 residues in the CDR3.

The V and J genes are TRBV7-2 and TRBJ2-5; D gene uncertain. The CDR3 loop spans 13 amino acids. The V end was cut by 2 bases, the J end by 5 bases, with 9 bases between. From germline, CDR1 is SGHTA and CDR2 FQGNSA. The CDR3 is CASSLPVVETQYF. The CDR3 bases are TGTGCCAGCAGCTTACCGGTGGTGGAGACCCAGTACTTC.

The V call is TRBV6-5, the J call TRBJ1-6, with D tentatively TRBD1 (6 bases). Deletions cut 5 bases from V and 4 bases from J, with 12 bases between. The CDR3 is made up of 15 amino acids. CDR1 is MNHEY, CDR2 SVGAGI, per germline. CDR3 in amino acids: CASSPRTEYNSPLHF. For the CDR3, the DNA is TGTGCCAGCAGTCCCCGGACAGAGTATAATTCACCCCTCCACTTT.

The gene calls are TRBV3-1 (or the pseudogene TRBV3-2) and TRBJ2-6, with a weak D call TRBD2 (6 bases). This CDR3 is 15 amino acids long. V lost 1 base, J lost 2 bases, and 6 bases lay in between. CDR1 and CDR2 (germline): LGHDT, YNNKEL (reference sequence). The CDR3 DNA follows: TGTGCCAGCAGCCAAGGGAGGGCTGGGGCCAACGTCCTGACTTTC. This codes for CASSQGRAGANVLTF.